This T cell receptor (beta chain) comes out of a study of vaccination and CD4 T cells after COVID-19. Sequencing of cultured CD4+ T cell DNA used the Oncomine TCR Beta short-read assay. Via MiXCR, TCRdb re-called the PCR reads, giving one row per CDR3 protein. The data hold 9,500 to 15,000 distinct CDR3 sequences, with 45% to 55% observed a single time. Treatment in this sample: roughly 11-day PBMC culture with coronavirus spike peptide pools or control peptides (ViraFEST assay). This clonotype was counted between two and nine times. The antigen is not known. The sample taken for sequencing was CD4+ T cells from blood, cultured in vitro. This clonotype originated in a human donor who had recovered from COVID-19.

CDR3 in amino acids: CATSDSGAGGFETQYF. The CDR3 DNA is TGTGCCACCAGTGATTCAGGGGCGGGGGGGTTCGAGACCCAGTACTTC. The V and J genes are TRBV24-1 and TRBJ2-5; 9 bases are shared with TRBD2. The ends lost 2 bases at V and 5 bases at J; junction bases unmatched: 8. This CDR3 is built from 16 residues. Germline values: CDR1 KGHDR, CDR2 SFDVKD.